A single T cell receptor beta chain is shown here with its context. The entry originates in a study of cytomegalovirus exposure and HLA in healthy donors. Vbeta (60) and Jbeta (13) primers were used in the PCR. Authors' analysis steps: Later analysis identified 80 million to 85 million unique TCR beta chains, 8.5 million to 13 million shared. Profiling relied on immunoSEQ multiplex PCR, and the TCRdb table lists in-frame clones only, not all of them. The D gene and trimming were derived from the DNA, and the V and J assignments and clone size from that table. The data show 100,000 to 150,000 clones, around three quarters seen once. Germline V gene sequence: CDR1 MNHEY, CDR2 SMNVEV (reference sequence). The CDR3 spans 12 residues. V was cut by 7 bases and J by 11 bases, with 17 bases left in between.

Input material: PBMCs. This receptor was obtained from a man in his fifties in good health and CMV-seropositive. The chain carries TRBV27 and TRBJ2-5; possibly TRBD2 for D (5 bases). The CDR3 nucleotides are TGTGCCAGCAAGAAAGAAGCTGGGGAGCAGTACTTC. Translated, it gives CASKKEAGEQYF.